Following are 30 T cell receptor beta chains from one sample sequenced in a study of siplizumab effects on memory and regulatory T cells. Profiling relied on immunoSEQ multiplex PCR, and the TCRdb table lists in-frame clones only, not all of them. The sample has about 1,100 clones, about 73% seen once; the top ten hold less than 75%. The sequenced sample consisted of TEMRA CD8+ T cells sorted from blood. Subset of the sample: unstimulated CD8+ CD45RA+ effector memory T cells. The receptors shown here come from a human donor in good health.

This chain links TRBV9 with TRBJ2-1; a possible D gene is TRBD2 (5 bases). Trimming pared 3 bases from V and 4 bases from J, leaving 14 bases between. The CDR3 extends over 15 amino acids. The germline CDR1 and CDR2 sequences are SGDLS and YYNGEE. The CDR3 reads CASSEGSDLYNEQFF. Written as DNA, the CDR3 is TGTGCCAGCAGCGAAGGTAGCGACCTATACAATGAGCAGTTCTTC.

The chain joins TRBV7-2 to TRBJ1-4; D is unresolved. The germline gives CDR1 SGHTA, CDR2 FQGNSA. Trimming removed 1 base from V and 2 bases from J, with 8 bases in between. This CDR3 region has 15 residues. In DNA, the CDR3 is TGTGCCAGCAGCTTAGTTGGAGACACTAATGAAAAACTGTTTTTT. Translating gives CASSLVGDTNEKLFF. Full variable domain (outside the CDR3, taken from reference TRBV7-2 and TRBJ1-4): GAGVSQSPSNKVTEKGKDVELRCDPISGHTALYWYRQSLGQGLEFLIYFQGNSAPDKSGLPSDRFSAERTGGSVSTLTIQRTQQEDSAVYLCASSLVGDTNEKLFFGSGTQLSVL.

This clone was picked up a small number of times. The J gene is TRBJ2-5, the V gene TRBV5-4; D gene ambiguous. Germline V gives CDR1 SGHNT, CDR2 YYREEE (reference sequence). The germline V and J ends were trimmed by 5 bases and 0 bases, with 8 bases remaining between them. CDR3 size: 13 residues. This chain's CDR3 is CASRPPDQETQYF. As DNA, the CDR3 is TGTGCCAGCAGGCCTCCGGACCAAGAGACCCAGTACTTC.

This clone was detected a few times. This rearrangement joins TRBV18 to TRBJ2-7; 7 nucleotides agree with TRBD1. The trim removed 5 bases at V and 2 bases at J, leaving 18 bases unmatched. Germline lookup yields CDR1 KGHSH and CDR2 LQKENI. This CDR3 is 18 amino acids long. CDR3 in DNA: TGTGCCAGCTCATCTAAAGTTCGTAACCGGGACAGCCCCTACGAGCAGTACTTC. Its protein product is CASSSKVRNRDSPYEQYF.

The rearrangement joins TRBV6-5 to TRBJ1-4; the D gene is possibly TRBD1 (5 bases). Trimming left V 8 bases short and J 7 bases short, with 20 bases between. CDR3 length equals 15 residues. From germline, CDR1 is MNHEY and CDR2 SVGAGI. CDR3 residues: CASGDLSGGSEKLFF. In nucleotides, the CDR3 is TGTGCCAGCGGGGACCTCTCCGGAGGGAGTGAAAAACTGTTTTTT.

On this clone itself: At one end the junction does not follow the germline gene, possibly because of a read error. This rearrangement joins TRBV28 to TRBJ1-6, with a weak D call TRBD1 (6 bases). The CDR3 consists of 17 residues. Looked up from germline, CDR1 is MDHEN and CDR2 is SYDVKM. The CDR3, as DNA: TGTGCCAACAGTTTGCCCGACAGGCACTCCTATAATTCACCCCTCCACTTT. It specifies CANSLPDRHSYNSPLHF.

Turning to this clone: A far larger clone is only one base removed, so a read error is likely. This chain joins TRBV5-2 and TRBJ1-1; no check of the table's D call, TRBD1, against the DNA was made. TRBV5-2 corresponds to a pseudogene. There are 14 residues in the CDR3. As DNA, the CDR3 is TGTGCCAGCAGCCAAGATCCACAGAAGCTTGAAGCTTTCTTT. Protein product: CASSQDPQKLEAFF.

The table lists this clone with a few counts. The chain has TRBV7-9 and TRBJ1-1; D remains ambiguous. The V gene lost 1 base and the J gene lost 0 bases, with 6 bases spanning the gap. This CDR3 has 14 residues. Germline values: CDR1 SEHNR, CDR2 FQNEAQ (reference sequence). The CDR3: CASSLGWVNTEAFF. The CDR3 region has the DNA TGTGCCAGCAGCTTAGGTTGGGTGAACACTGAAGCTTTCTTT. Looking up the rest from reference TRBV7-9 and TRBJ1-1 gives the full variable domain: DTGVSQNPRHKITKRGQNVTFRCDPISEHNRLYWYRQTLGQGPEFLTYFQNEAQLEKSRLLSDRFSAERPKGSFSTLEIQRTEQGDSAMYLCASSLGWVNTEAFFGQGTRLTVV.

The chain employs TRBV18 and TRBJ1-1; no reliable D call. V gave up 4 bases and J gave up 0 bases, with 9 bases separating them. Germline CDR1 reads KGHSH; CDR2 reads LQKENI. CDR3 length equals 14 residues. The CDR3 nucleotides are TGTGCCAGCTCACGGGCCCTCATGAACACTGAAGCTTTCTTT. Amino acids: CASSRALMNTEAFF. Full variable domain (outside the CDR3, taken from reference TRBV18 and TRBJ1-1): NAGVMQNPRHLVRRRGQEARLRCSPMKGHSHVYWYRQLPEEGLKFMVYLQKENIIDESGMPKERFSAEFPKEGPSILRIQQVVRGDSAAYFCASSRALMNTEAFFGQGTRLTVV.

This clone qualifies as large. As DNA, the CDR3 is TGTGCCAGTAGTATTTGGGGACAGGAGTTCTCCTATAATTCACCCCTCCACTTT. Translated: CASSIWGQEFSYNSPLHF. The genes are TRBV19 and TRBJ1-6; 8 bases fit TRBD1. The CDR3 spans 18 residues. From germline, CDR1 is LNHDA and CDR2 SQIVND (reference sequence). J gave up 0 bases and V 3 bases, and 7 bases lay outside the gene matches.

The V call is TRBV19, the J call TRBJ2-7, with D possibly matching TRBD2 (6 bases). The germline V and J ends were trimmed by 1 base and 2 bases, with 9 bases remaining between them. Germline values: CDR1 LNHDA, CDR2 SQIVND (reference sequence). The CDR3 runs 14 residues. The CDR3 sequence: CASSIAEGPYEQYF. CDR3 coding DNA: TGTGCCAGTAGTATAGCGGAGGGACCCTACGAGCAGTACTTC.

In its sample, this clone is large (0.1 to 1%). The chain uses TRBV28 and TRBJ1-2, with a possible D match to TRBD1 (5 bases). Germline V gene data show CDR1 as MDHEN and CDR2 as SYDVKM. Between the trimmed V and J ends, which lost 1 base and 6 bases, there was a span of 18 bases. There are 16 residues in the CDR3. The CDR3 bases are TGTGCCAGCAGTTTATTTACGTTGGGCCAGGGAAATGGCTACACCTTC. Translation gives CASSLFTLGQGNGYTF.

The V call is TRBV7-3, the J call TRBJ2-7; D may be TRBD2 (5 bases). This CDR3 spans 15 amino acids. The ends were cut back, 2 bases at V and 6 bases at J, with 17 bases in the middle. CDR1 SGHTA and CDR2 FQGTGA come from the germline V gene. CDR3 in DNA: TGTGCCAGCAGCTTAGGACTCGGCCCGGGGAGCGAGCAGTACTTC. Translated, it gives CASSLGLGPGSEQYF. The whole variable domain, filled in from reference TRBV7-3 and TRBJ2-7, reads GAGVSQTPSNKVTEKGKYVELRCDPISGHTALYWYRQSLGQGPEFLIYFQGTGAADDSGLPNDRFFAVRPEGSVSTLKIQRTERGDSAVYLCASSLGLGPGSEQYFGPGTRLTVT.

V gene TRBV7-8 combines with J gene TRBJ1-5, with D unclear. Germline V CDR1 and CDR2: SGHVS, FQNEAQ. Between the trimmed V and J ends, which lost 4 bases and 6 bases, there was a span of 16 bases. The CDR3 has 15 amino acids. CDR3 amino acids: CASSYLKGRGQPQHF. For the CDR3, the DNA is TGTGCCAGCAGCTACCTCAAGGGCAGAGGTCAGCCCCAGCATTTT.

The V and J genes are TRBV30 and TRBJ2-3, with 11 positions matching TRBD2. From germline, CDR1 is GTSNPN and CDR2 SVGIG (reference sequence). This CDR3 is built from 14 residues. The DNA for the CDR3 is TGTGCGGCTAGCGGGGGGACGAGCACAGATACGCAGTATTTT. Its translation: CAASGGTSTDTQYF.

The chain combines TRBV7-2 with TRBJ2-7; maybe TRBD2 (5 bases). The germline V gene encodes CDR1 SGHTA and CDR2 FQGNSA. This CDR3 contains 16 residues. V shed 6 bases and J shed 0 bases, with 18 bases lying between them. The CDR3 DNA follows: TGTGCCAGCAGAAAGAGGTGGCTAGCTGCCTCCTACGAGCAGTACTTC. It specifies CASRKRWLAASYEQYF.

On this clone itself: It differs at one base from a far larger clone, so likely a read error. The V gene is TRBV4-2, the J gene TRBJ1-1; no firm D call. The CDR3 sequence is 14 residues long. The V and J ends lost 0 bases and 7 bases respectively, with 12 bases between them. Per the germline V gene, CDR1 is LGHNA and CDR2 is YNFKEQ. The CDR3 spells CASSQDPQKLEAFF. The CDR3 DNA sequence: TGTGCCAGCAGCCAAGATCCACAGAAGCTTGAAGCTTTCTTT.

V gene TRBV4-1 combines with J gene TRBJ2-3; D call uncertain. With 6 bases removed from V and 0 bases from J, the gap between germline ends came to 4 bases. CDR1 is MGHRA, CDR2 YSYEKL, per germline. This CDR3 has 12 amino acids. CDR3 bases: TGCGCCAGCAGTTGGAGCACAGATACGCAGTATTTT. This encodes CASSWSTDTQYF.

V usage is TRBV7-9 and J usage is TRBJ1-1; D gene uncertain. Germline V gene lookup returns CDR1 SEHNR and CDR2 FQNEAQ (reference sequence). Trimming took 4 bases from V and 9 from J, leaving 12 bases between them. The length of the CDR3 is 12 residues. Written as DNA, the CDR3 is TGTGCCAGCAGCTCGGGGAAACCAAAAGCTTTCTTT. Protein product: CASSSGKPKAFF.

CDR3 amino acids: CASSLAGDSSYEQYF. In DNA, the CDR3 is TGTGCCAGCAGCTTAGCGGGGGACTCCTCCTACGAGCAGTACTTC. The V call is TRBV6-1, the J call TRBJ2-7; 9 bases fit TRBD2. The CDR3 has 15 residues. With V trimmed by 6 bases and J by 0 bases, 6 bases remained unmatched. Germline CDR1 MNHNS, CDR2 SASEGT.

The chain combines TRBV19 with TRBJ2-3; D may be TRBD1 or TRBD2 (5 bases each). This CDR3 is 15 amino acids long. V was trimmed by 6 bases and J by 6 bases, leaving 19 bases between them. Germline CDR1 LNHDA, CDR2 SQIVND (reference sequence). The CDR3 DNA sequence: TGTGCCAGTAGGATACAGGCTAGCAGCTCGGATACGCAGTATTTT. It is translated as CASRIQASSSDTQYF.

The rearrangement uses TRBV11-1 and TRBJ2-2; no reliable D call. There are 17 residues in the CDR3. V was pared by 5 bases and J by 0 bases, with 16 bases between. Germline CDR1 reads SGHAT; CDR2 reads FQDESV (reference sequence). CDR3 amino acids: CASSLLPAASNTGELFF. The CDR3 nucleotides are TGTGCCAGCAGCCTTCTCCCCGCGGCGTCGAACACCGGGGAGCTGTTTTTT. Supplemented by reference TRBV11-1 and TRBJ2-2, the full variable domain reads EAEVAQSPRYKITEKSQAVAFWCDPISGHATLYWYRQILGQGPELLVQFQDESVVDDSQLPKDRFSAERLKGVDSTLKIQPAELGDSAMYLCASSLLPAASNTGELFFGEGSRLTVL.

There are a few counts of this clone. The V gene is TRBV9, the J gene TRBJ1-4; TRBD1 agrees at 7 bases. With V trimmed by 2 bases and J by 5 bases, 9 bases remained unmatched. Germline assignment: CDR1 SGDLS and CDR2 YYNGEE. CDR3 length: 16 amino acids. The CDR3, as DNA: TGTGCCAGCAGCGTCGGACAGGCCCTACGGAATGAAAAACTGTTTTTT. Translating it yields CASSVGQALRNEKLFF.

The chain couples TRBV4-3 to TRBJ1-1; D gene unclear. CDR1 is LGHNA, CDR2 YSLEER, per germline. V was cut by 4 bases and J by 2 bases, with 23 bases left in between. This CDR3 is built from 18 residues. CDR3 amino acids: CASSPTSDSRWVNTEAFF. The CDR3 DNA sequence: TGCGCCAGCAGCCCTACGTCGGACTCCCGATGGGTAAACACTGAAGCTTTCTTT.

V usage is TRBV7-9 and J usage is TRBJ2-2; TRBD2 agrees at 9 bases. Germline CDR1 reads SEHNR; CDR2 reads FQNEAQ (reference sequence). The V segment lost 5 bases and the J segment 7 bases; nucleotides outside the gene matches: 11. This CDR3 has 16 residues. The CDR3 spells CASSPPAGGPGGELFF. The DNA of the CDR3 is TGTGCCAGCAGCCCCCCCGCGGGGGGGCCGGGCGGGGAGCTGTTTTTT.

This clone is large by share. The rearrangement joins TRBV7-6 to TRBJ2-7; the D gene could be TRBD1 or TRBD2 (5 bases each). V lost 3 bases, J lost 0 bases, and 9 bases lay in between. CDR1 is SGHVS, CDR2 FNYEAQ, per germline. This CDR3 is built from 14 residues. CDR3 sequence reads: CASSLAGSSYEQYF. The CDR3 DNA reads as TGTGCCAGCAGCTTGGCAGGGAGCTCCTACGAGCAGTACTTC.

This clone was seen a few times. The V call is TRBV2, the J call TRBJ1-2; the D is unclear. CDR1 is SNHLY and CDR2 is FYNNEI in the germline V gene. This CDR3 is 9 amino acids long. Trimming took 10 bases from V and 10 from J, leaving 10 bases between them. CDR3 protein: CAIPRHYTF. CDR3 nucleotide sequence: TGTGCCATCCCTCGTCACTACACCTTC.

The chain employs TRBV29-1 and TRBJ2-5; no definite D call. V lost 3 bases and J 1 base, leaving 9 bases between the germline ends. The CDR3 is 13 amino acids. Germline V gene lookup returns CDR1 SQVTM and CDR2 ANQGSEA. The CDR3 sequence is CSVDPTGQETQYF. The DNA for the CDR3 is TGCAGCGTTGATCCGACGGGCCAAGAGACCCAGTACTTC.

The CDR3, as DNA: TGTGCCAGCTCACCAGGGGCGGTTAGGCTGTTTTTT. It encodes CASSPGAVRLFF. The chain is built from TRBV18 and TRBJ1-4, with D perhaps TRBD1 (5 bases). Germline V CDR1 and CDR2: KGHSH, LQKENI. The V and J ends lost 2 bases and 14 bases respectively, with 12 bases between them. The CDR3 totals 12 residues.

The V and J genes are TRBV10-3 and TRBJ2-3; D gene unclear. V gave up 2 bases and J gave up 2 bases, with 17 bases separating them. This CDR3 comprises 17 residues. Germline V gives CDR1 ENHRY, CDR2 SYGVKD. This CDR3 reads CAISEPGVTRTTDTQYF. As DNA, the CDR3 is TGTGCCATCAGTGAGCCGGGCGTCACAAGAACCACAGATACGCAGTATTTT.